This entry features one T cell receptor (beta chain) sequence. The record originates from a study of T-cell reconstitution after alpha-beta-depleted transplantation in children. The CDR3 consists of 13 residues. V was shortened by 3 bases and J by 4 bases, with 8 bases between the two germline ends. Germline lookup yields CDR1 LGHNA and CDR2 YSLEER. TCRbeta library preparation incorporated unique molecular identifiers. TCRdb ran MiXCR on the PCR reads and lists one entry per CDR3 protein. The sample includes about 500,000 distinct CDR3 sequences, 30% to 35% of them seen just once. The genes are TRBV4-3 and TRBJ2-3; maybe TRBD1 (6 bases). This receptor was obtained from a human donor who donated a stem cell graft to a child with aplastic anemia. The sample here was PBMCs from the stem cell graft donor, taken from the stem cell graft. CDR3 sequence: CASSHTGPDTQYF. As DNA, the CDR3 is TGCGCCAGCAGCCACACAGGGCCAGATACGCAGTATTTT.